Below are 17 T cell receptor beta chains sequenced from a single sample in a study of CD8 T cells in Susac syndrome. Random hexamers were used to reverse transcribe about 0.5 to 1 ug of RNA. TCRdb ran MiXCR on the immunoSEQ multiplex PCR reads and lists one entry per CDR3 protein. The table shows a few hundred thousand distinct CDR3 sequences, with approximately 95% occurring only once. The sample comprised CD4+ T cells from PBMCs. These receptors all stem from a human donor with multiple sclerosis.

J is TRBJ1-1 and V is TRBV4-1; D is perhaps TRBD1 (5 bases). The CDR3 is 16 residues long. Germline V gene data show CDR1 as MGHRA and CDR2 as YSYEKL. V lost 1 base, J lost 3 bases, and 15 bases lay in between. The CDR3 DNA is TGCGCCAGCAGCCAAGTGGGGGTGGGATTTGACACTGAAGCTTTCTTT. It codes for CASSQVGVGFDTEAFF.

The CDR3 sequence: CASSLRGTTDTQYF. The CDR3, as DNA: TGTGCCAGCAGCCTCCGGGGGACCACAGATACGCAGTATTTT. This chain links TRBV25-1 with TRBJ2-3; weak D call: TRBD2 (6 bases). The CDR3 contains 14 residues. V was shortened by 6 bases and J by 2 bases, with 12 bases between the two germline ends. From germline, CDR1 is MGHDK and CDR2 SYGVNS.

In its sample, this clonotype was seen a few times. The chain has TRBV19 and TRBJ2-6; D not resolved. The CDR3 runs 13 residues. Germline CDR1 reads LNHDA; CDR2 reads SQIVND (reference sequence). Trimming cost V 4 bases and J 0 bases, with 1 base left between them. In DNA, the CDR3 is TGTGCCAGTAGTACCTCTGGGGCCAACGTCCTGACTTTC. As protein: CASSTSGANVLTF.

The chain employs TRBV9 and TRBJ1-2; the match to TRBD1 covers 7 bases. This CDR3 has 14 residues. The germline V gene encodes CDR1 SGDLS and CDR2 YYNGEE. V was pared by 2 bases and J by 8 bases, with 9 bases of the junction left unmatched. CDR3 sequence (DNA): TGTGCCAGCAGCGTTACTACAGGGGTCGGAGGCTACACCTTC. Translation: CASSVTTGVGGYTF. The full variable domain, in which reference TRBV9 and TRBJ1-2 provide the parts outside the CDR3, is DSGVTQTPKHLITATGQRVTLRCSPRSGDLSVYWYQQSLDQGLQFLIQYYNGEERAKGNILERFSAQQFPDLHSELNLSSLELGDSALYFCASSVTTGVGGYTFGSGTRLTVV.

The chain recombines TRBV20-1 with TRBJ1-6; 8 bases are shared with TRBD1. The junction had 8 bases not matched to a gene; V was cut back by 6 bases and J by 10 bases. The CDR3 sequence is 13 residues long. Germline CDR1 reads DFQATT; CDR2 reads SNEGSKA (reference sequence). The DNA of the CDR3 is TGCAGTGCGCAAGGGACAGGAGAATCACCCCTCCACTTT. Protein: CSAQGTGESPLHF.

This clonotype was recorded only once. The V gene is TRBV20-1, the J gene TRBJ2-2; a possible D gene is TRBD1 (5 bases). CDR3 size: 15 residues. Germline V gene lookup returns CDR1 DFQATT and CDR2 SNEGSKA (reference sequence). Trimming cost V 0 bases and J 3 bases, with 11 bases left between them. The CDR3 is CSARDRGYYTGELFF. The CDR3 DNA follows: TGCAGTGCTAGAGATAGGGGTTATTACACCGGGGAGCTGTTTTTT.

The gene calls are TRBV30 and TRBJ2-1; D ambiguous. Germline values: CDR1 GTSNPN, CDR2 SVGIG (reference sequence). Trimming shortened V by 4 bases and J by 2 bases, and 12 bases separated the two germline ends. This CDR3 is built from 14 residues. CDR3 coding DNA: TGTGCCTGGAATATGGTTGCGCCCTACAATGAGCAGTTCTTC. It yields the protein CAWNMVAPYNEQFF.

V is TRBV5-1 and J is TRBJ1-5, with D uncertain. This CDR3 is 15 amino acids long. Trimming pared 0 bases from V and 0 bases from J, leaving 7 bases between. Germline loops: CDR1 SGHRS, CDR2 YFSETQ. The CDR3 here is CASSLGTNSNQPQHF. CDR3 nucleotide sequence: TGCGCCAGCAGCTTGGGGACGAATAGCAATCAGCCCCAGCATTTT. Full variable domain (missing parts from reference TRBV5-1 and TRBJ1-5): KAGVTQTPRYLIKTRGQQVTLSCSPISGHRSVSWYQQTPGQGLQFLFEYFSETQRNKGNFPGRFSGRQFSNSRSEMNVSTLELGDSALYLCASSLGTNSNQPQHFGDGTRLSIL.

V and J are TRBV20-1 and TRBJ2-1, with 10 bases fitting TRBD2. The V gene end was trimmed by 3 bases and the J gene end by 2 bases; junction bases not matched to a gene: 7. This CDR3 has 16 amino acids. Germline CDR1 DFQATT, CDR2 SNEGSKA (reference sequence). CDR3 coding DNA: TGCAGTGCTAGCCCAAAAACTAGCGGGGCCTACAATGAGCAGTTCTTC. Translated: CSASPKTSGAYNEQFF.

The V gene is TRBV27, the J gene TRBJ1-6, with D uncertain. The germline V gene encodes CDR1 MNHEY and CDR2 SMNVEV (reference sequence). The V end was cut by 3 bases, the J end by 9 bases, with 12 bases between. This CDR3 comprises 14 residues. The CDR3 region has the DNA TGTGCCAGCAGTTTGAGTCCTCTAAGTTCACCCCTCCACTTT. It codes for CASSLSPLSSPLHF.

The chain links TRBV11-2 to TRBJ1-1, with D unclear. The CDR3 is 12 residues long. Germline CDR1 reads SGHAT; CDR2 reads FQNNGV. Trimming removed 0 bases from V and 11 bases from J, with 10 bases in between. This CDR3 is CASSLDRAIAFF. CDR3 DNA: TGTGCCAGCAGCTTAGATCGAGCTATTGCTTTCTTT.

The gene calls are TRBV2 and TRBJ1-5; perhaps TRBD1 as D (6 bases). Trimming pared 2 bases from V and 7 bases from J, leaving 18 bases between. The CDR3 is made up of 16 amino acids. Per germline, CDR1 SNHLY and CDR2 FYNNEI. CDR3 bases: TGTGCCAGCAGTGAAACTCTCGGGGGGCGAGGCCAGCCCCAGCATTTT. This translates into CASSETLGGRGQPQHF.

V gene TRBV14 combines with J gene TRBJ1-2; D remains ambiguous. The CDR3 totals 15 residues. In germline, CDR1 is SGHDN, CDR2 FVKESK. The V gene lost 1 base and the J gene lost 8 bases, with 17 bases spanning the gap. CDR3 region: CASSQGGRLTEGYTF. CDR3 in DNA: TGTGCCAGCAGCCAAGGGGGAAGATTAACAGAAGGCTACACCTTC.

The CDR3 bases are TGTGCCAGCAGCCAAACAGGTCTTAGCTCCTACAATGAGCAGTTCTTC. Its protein product is CASSQTGLSSYNEQFF. J is TRBJ2-1 and V is TRBV3-1; possibly TRBD1 for D (5 bases). Germline V gene sequence: CDR1 LGHDT, CDR2 YNNKEL (reference sequence). Trimming left V 2 bases short and J 0 bases short, with 11 bases between. The CDR3 covers 16 residues.

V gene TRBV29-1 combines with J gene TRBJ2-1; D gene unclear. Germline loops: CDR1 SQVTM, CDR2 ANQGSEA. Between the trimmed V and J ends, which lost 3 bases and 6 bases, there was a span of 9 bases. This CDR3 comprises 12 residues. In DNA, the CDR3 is TGCAGCGTTGATCGGGTAGGCAATGAGCAGTTCTTC. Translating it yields CSVDRVGNEQFF.

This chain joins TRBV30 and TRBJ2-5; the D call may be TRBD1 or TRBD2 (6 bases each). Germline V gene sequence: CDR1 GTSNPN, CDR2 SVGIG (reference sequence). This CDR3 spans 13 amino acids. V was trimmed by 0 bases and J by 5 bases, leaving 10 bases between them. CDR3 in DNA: TGTGCCTGGAGTGTACGGGGGCCCGAGACCCAGTACTTC. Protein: CAWSVRGPETQYF. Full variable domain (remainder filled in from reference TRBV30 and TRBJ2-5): SQTIHQWPATLVQPVGSPLSLECTVEGTSNPNLYWYRQAAGRGLQLLFYSVGIGQISSEVPQNLSASRPQDRQFILSSKKLLLSDSGFYLCAWSVRGPETQYFGPGTRLLVL.

The CDR3 loop is CSVDRPIYGYTF. The CDR3 DNA reads TGCAGCGTTGATAGGCCTATCTATGGCTACACCTTC. The chain couples TRBV29-1 to TRBJ1-2; D is uncertain. The CDR3 contains 12 residues. V shed 3 bases and J shed 4 bases, with 9 bases lying between them. Germline V lookup: CDR1 SQVTM, CDR2 ANQGSEA.